The 4 T cell receptor beta chains reported below all come from one sample, sequenced in a study of CD8+ T cells in alopecia areata. Investigators isolated RNA and reverse transcribed it into cDNA to act as the sequencing template. This table comes from immunoSEQ multiplex PCR, and its TCRdb copy is limited to in-frame clones, with some not included. The profile shows fewer than 200,000 clones, about three fifths of them singletons. The treatment here: oral pan-JAK inhibitor, 5-10 mg twice daily. The sequencing here drew on CD8+ T cells sorted from blood, taken at week 24, from a patient treated with tofacitinib. Receptors originate from a human donor with alopecia areata.

Note on this clone: The junction does not match germline at one end; this may be a read error. The chain is built from TRBV10-3 and TRBJ2-1, with 7 bases aligning to TRBD1. This CDR3 is built from 13 residues. CDR1 and CDR2 from the germline V gene are ENHRY and SYGVKD. This chain's CDR3 is CASSGTEYNEQFF. The CDR3 coding sequence is TGTGCCAGCAGTGGGACAGAGTACAATGAGCAGTTCTTC.

The chain joins TRBV6-5 to TRBJ1-6; possibly TRBD1 for D (5 bases). The germline V and J ends were trimmed by 5 bases and 7 bases, with 9 bases remaining between them. Germline assignment: CDR1 MNHEY and CDR2 SVGAGI. CDR3 length: 13 amino acids. This CDR3 reads CASSPDRNSPLHF. The CDR3 DNA sequence: TGTGCCAGCAGTCCAGACAGAAATTCACCCCTCCACTTT.

This clone was detected only a few times. The chain has TRBV13 and TRBJ2-5; 7 nucleotides line up with TRBD2. This CDR3 has 16 amino acids. J gave up 5 bases and V 5 bases, and 14 bases lay outside the gene matches. Per germline, CDR1 PRHDT and CDR2 FYEKMQ (reference sequence). CDR3 protein: CASSGRAGPAGETQYF. The DNA for the CDR3 is TGTGCCAGCAGCGGACGGGCAGGGCCAGCGGGGGAGACCCAGTACTTC.

This chain connects TRBV25-1 to TRBJ1-4, with D maybe TRBD1 (6 bases). CDR1 is MGHDK, CDR2 SYGVNS, per germline. V lost 2 bases and J 13 bases, leaving 14 bases between the germline ends. The CDR3 consists of 13 residues. CDR3 nucleotide sequence: TGTGCCAGCAGTGAAATGGCCCAAGGGGGACTGTTTTTT. Translation gives CASSEMAQGGLFF.